This passage covers 4 T cell receptor beta chains from one sample sequenced in a study of shared clonotypes between healthy human individuals. Method: immunoSEQ multiplex PCR; TCRdb's copy keeps in-frame clones and lacks some. The table lists over a million clones, roughly 96% of them singletons, with approximately 1.2% in the top ten. Sequencing was carried out using naive CD4+ T cells sorted from blood. Subset of the sample: CD45RA+ positively selected. These TCRs come from a young man in good health.

The gene calls are TRBV5-1 and TRBJ2-3; D is undetermined. The CDR3 has 12 residues. The germline CDR1 and CDR2 sequences are SGHRS and YFSETQ. Trimming cost V 5 bases and J 0 bases, with 4 bases left between them. DNA for the CDR3: TGCGCCAGCAGTACCAGCACAGATACGCAGTATTTT. Encoded protein: CASSTSTDTQYF.

This clone appeared a few times. The same CDR3 can be traced to other DNA sequences in this sample. V usage is TRBV7-9 and J usage is TRBJ2-7; a possible D gene is TRBD1 (5 bases). CDR1 is SEHNR, CDR2 FQNEAQ, per germline (reference sequence). V dropped 5 bases and J dropped 4 bases, with 6 bases sitting between them. The CDR3 consists of 11 residues. Written as DNA, the CDR3 is TGTGCCAGCAGCAGGGGTTACGAGCAGTACTTC. Translation: CASSRGYEQYF.

This chain uses TRBV19 with TRBJ1-1; TRBD1 matches 9 bases. The CDR3 totals 16 residues. J was trimmed by 3 bases and V by 5 bases; bases with no gene match: 10. Germline CDR1 is LNHDA and CDR2 is SQIVND (reference sequence). The DNA for the CDR3 is TGTGCCAGTAGTTTCCAACAGGGGGCGAGGTACACTGAAGCTTTCTTT. Translated: CASSFQQGARYTEAFF.

This clone turned up a few times. The chain is built from TRBV30 and TRBJ2-7; 7 bases agree with TRBD1. CDR1 GTSNPN and CDR2 SVGIG come from the germline V gene (reference sequence). The J segment lost 7 bases and the V segment lost 5 bases, leaving 5 bases of the junction unmatched. This CDR3 spans 11 amino acids. The chain's CDR3 is CAWDRASEQYF. The CDR3 nucleotides are TGTGCCTGGGACAGGGCCAGTGAGCAGTACTTC.